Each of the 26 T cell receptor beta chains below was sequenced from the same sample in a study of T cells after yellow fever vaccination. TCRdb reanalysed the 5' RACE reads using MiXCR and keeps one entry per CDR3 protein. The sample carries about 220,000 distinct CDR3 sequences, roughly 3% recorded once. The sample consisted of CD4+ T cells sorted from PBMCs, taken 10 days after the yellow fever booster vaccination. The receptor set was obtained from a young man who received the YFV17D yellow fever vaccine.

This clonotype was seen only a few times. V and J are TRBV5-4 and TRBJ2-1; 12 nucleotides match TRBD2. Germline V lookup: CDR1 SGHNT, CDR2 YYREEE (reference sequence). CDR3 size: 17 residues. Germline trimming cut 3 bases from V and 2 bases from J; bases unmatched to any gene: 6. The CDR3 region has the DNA TGTGCCAGCAGCTCGGAGCTAGCGGGGGGGCCCTACAATGAGCAGTTCTTC. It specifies CASSSELAGGPYNEQFF.

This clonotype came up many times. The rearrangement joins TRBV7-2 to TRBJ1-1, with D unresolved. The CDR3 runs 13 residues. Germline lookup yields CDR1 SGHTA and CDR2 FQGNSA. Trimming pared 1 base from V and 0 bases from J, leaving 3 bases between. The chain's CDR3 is CASSLEMNTEAFF. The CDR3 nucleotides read TGTGCCAGCAGCTTAGAAATGAACACTGAAGCTTTCTTT.

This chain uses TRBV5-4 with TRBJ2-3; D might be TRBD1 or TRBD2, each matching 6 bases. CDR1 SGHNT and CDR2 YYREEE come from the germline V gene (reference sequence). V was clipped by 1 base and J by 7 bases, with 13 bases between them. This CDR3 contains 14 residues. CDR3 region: CASSLRGGLYTQYF. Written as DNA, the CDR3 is TGTGCCAGCAGCTTGAGAGGGGGGCTATATACGCAGTATTTT.

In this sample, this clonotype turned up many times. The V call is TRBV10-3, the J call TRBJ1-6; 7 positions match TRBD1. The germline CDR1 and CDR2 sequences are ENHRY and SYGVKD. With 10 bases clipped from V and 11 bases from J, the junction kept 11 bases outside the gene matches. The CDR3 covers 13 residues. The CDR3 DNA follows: TGTGCCACGACAGGGTCCTGGGCGGCACCCCTCCACTTT. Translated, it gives CATTGSWAAPLHF.

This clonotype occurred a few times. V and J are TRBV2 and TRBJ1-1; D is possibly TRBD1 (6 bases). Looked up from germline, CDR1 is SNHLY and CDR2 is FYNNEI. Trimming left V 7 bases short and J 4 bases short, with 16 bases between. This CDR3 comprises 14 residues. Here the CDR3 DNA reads TGTGCCAGCACCATCACACAGGGAACCACTGAAGCTTTCTTT. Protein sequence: CASTITQGTTEAFF.

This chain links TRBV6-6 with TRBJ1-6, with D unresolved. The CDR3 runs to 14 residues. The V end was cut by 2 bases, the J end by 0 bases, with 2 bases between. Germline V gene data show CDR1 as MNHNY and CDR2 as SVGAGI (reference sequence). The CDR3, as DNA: TGTGCCAGCAGTTACAGCTCCTATAATTCACCCCTCCACTTT. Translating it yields CASSYSSYNSPLHF.

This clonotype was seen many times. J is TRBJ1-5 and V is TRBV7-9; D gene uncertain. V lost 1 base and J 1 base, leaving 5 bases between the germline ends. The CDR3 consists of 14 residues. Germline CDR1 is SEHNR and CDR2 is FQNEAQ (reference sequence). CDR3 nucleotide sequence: TGTGCCAGCAGCTTAGGAGTCAGCAATCAGCCCCAGCATTTT. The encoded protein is CASSLGVSNQPQHF.

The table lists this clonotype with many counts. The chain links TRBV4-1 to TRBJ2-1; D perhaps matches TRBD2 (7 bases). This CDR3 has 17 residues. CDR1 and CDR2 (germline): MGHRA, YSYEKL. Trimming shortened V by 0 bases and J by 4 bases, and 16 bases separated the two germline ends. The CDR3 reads CASSQDWEGGAYNEQFF. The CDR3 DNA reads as TGCGCCAGCAGCCAAGATTGGGAGGGGGGGGCGTACAATGAGCAGTTCTTC.

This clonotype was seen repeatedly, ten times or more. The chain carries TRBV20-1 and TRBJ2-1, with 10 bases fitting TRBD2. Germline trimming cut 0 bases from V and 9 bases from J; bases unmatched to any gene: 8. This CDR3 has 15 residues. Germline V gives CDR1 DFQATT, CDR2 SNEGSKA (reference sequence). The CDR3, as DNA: TGCAGTGCTAGAGATCCTAGCGGGGGCTTGAGTGAGCAGTTCTTC. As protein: CSARDPSGGLSEQFF.

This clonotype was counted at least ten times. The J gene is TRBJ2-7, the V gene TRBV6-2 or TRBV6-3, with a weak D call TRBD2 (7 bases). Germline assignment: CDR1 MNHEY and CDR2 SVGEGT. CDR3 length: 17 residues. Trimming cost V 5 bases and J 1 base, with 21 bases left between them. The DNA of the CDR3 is TGTGCCAGCAGTCCCAACCTCGGGGGGCGAGCGTCCTACGAGCAGTACGTC. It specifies CASSPNLGGRASYEQYV.

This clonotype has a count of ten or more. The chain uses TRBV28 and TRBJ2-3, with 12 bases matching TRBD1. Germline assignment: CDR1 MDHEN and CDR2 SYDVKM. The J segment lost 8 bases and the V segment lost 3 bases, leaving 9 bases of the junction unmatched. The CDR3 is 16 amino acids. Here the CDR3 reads CASSFGDRGLFGTQYF. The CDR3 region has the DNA TGTGCCAGCAGTTTCGGGGACAGGGGGCTTTTCGGTACGCAGTATTTT.

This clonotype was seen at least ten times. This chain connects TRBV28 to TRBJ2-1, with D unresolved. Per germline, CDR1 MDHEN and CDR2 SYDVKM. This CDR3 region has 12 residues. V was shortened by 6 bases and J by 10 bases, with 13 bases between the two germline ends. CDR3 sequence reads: CASRLDVSEQFF. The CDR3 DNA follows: TGTGCCAGCAGACTGGACGTCAGCGAGCAGTTCTTC.

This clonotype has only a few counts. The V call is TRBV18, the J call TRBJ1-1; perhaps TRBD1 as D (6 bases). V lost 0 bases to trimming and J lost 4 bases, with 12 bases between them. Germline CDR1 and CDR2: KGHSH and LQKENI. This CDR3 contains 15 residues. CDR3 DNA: TGTGCCAGCTCACCACCGGACAGCTACCTCACTGAAGCTTTCTTT. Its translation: CASSPPDSYLTEAFF.

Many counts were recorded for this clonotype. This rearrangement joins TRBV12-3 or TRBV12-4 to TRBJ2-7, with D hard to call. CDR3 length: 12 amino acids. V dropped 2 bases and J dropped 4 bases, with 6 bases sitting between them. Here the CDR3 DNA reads TGTGCCAGCAGTTTAATTGGTTACGAGCAGTACTTC. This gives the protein CASSLIGYEQYF.

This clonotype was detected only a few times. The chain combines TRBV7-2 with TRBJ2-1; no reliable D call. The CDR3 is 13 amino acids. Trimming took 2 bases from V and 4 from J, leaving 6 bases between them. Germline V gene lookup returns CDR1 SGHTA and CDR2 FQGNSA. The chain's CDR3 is CASSLYGYNEQFF. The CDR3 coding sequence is TGTGCCAGCAGCTTATATGGATACAATGAGCAGTTCTTC.

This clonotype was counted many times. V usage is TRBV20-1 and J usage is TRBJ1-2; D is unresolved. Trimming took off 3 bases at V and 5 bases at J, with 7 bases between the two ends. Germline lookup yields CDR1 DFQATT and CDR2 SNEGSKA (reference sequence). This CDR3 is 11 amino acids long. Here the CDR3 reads CSASLDYGYTF. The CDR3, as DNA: TGCAGTGCTAGCTTGGATTATGGCTACACCTTC.

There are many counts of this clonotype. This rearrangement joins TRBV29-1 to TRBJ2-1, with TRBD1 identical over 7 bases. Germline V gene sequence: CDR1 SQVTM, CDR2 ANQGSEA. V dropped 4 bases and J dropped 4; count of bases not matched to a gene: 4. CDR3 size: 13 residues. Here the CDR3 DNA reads TGCAGCGTTGGGGGGACAGATTACAATGAGCAGTTCTTC. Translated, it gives CSVGGTDYNEQFF.

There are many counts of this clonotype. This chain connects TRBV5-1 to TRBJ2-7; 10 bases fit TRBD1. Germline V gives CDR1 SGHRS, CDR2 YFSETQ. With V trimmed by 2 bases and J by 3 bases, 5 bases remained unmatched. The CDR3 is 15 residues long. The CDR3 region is CASSFGTGEIYEQYV. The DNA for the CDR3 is TGCGCCAGCAGCTTCGGGACAGGGGAAATCTACGAGCAGTACGTC.

CDR3 sequence (DNA): TGTGCCAGTAGTTCCACCCAGGGACTAGGGGCAGAGACCCAGTACTTC. This encodes CASSSTQGLGAETQYF. This chain connects TRBV19 to TRBJ2-5, with 8 positions matching TRBD2. CDR3 length: 16 residues. Germline CDR1 reads LNHDA; CDR2 reads SQIVND (reference sequence). The V segment lost 5 bases and the J segment 4 bases; nucleotides outside the gene matches: 12.

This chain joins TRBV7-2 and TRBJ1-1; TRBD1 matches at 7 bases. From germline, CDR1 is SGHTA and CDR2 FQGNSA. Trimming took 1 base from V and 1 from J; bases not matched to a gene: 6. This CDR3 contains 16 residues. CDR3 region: CASSLVIRTGNTEAFF. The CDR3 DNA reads TGTGCCAGCAGCTTAGTTATCAGGACAGGGAACACTGAAGCTTTCTTT.

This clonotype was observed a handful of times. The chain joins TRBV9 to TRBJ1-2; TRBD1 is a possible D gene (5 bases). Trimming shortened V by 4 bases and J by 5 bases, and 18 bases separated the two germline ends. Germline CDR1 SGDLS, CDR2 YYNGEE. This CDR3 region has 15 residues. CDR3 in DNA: TGTGCCAGCAGCCCCCATTATCCGGGACGTTATGGCTACACCTTC. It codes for CASSPHYPGRYGYTF.

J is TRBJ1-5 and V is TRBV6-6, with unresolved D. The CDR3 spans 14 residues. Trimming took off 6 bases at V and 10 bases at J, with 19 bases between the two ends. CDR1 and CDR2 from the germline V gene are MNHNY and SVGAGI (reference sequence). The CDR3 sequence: CASRTWTVRTPQHF. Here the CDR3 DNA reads TGTGCCAGCAGGACGTGGACGGTAAGGACTCCCCAGCATTTT.

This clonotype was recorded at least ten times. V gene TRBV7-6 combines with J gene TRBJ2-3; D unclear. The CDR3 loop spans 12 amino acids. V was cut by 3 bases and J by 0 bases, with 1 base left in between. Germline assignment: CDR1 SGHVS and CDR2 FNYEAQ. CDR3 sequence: CASSFSTDTQYF. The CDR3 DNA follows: TGTGCCAGCAGCTTTAGCACAGATACGCAGTATTTT. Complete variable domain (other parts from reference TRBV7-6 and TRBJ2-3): GAGVSQSPRYKVTKRGQDVALRCDPISGHVSLYWYRQALGQGPEFLTYFNYEAQQDKSGLPNDRFSAERPEGSISTLTIQRTEQRDSAMYRCASSFSTDTQYFGPGTRLTVL.

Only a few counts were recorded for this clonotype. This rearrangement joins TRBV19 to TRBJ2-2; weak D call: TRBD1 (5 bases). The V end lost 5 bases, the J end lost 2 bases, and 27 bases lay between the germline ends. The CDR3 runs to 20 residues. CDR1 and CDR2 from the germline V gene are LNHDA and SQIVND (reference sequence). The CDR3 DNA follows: TGTGCCAGTAGTCCCCCTCTGGGCCTAGGCCTAAGGGGTAACACCGGGGAGCTGTTTTTT. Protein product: CASSPPLGLGLRGNTGELFF.

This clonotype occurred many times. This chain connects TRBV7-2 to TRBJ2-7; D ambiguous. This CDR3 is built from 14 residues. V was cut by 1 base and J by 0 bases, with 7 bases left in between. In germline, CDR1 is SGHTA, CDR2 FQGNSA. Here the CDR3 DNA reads TGTGCCAGCAGCTTAGTGGCCAACTCCTACGAGCAGTACGTC. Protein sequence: CASSLVANSYEQYV.

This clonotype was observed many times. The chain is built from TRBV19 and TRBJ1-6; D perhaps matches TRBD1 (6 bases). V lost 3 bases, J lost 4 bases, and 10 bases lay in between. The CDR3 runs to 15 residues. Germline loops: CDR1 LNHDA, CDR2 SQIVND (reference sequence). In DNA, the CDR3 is TGTGCCAGTAGTATTGCCGGACAGTATAATTCACCCCTCCACTTT. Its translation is CASSIAGQYNSPLHF. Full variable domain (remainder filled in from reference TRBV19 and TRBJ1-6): DGGITQSPKYLFRKEGQNVTLSCEQNLNHDAMYWYRQDPGQGLRLIYYSQIVNDFQKGDIAEGYSVSREKKESFPLTVTSAQKNPTAFYLCASSIAGQYNSPLHFGNGTRLTVT.